A selection of T cell receptor beta chains follows, all from one sample in a study of shared clonotypes between healthy human individuals. Assay used: immunoSEQ multiplex PCR; TCRdb lists only in-frame clones, some missing. The table shows about 1 million clones, with roughly 70% occurring only once. Input material: memory CD4+ T cells sorted from blood. Receptor source: a man between 18 and 35 years old in good health. Each CDR3 is given without its conserved first and last residue.

V,J,CDR3
TRBV19,TRBJ2-7,ACPEQY
TRBV10-1,TRBJ1-5,ASSSFGNQPQH
TRBV6-1,TRBJ2-7,ASRRDREYYEQY
TRBV5-6,TRBJ2-3,ASSLRLAGESDTQY
TRBV5-1,TRBJ2-1,ASSPRGVDYNEQF
TRBV6-6,TRBJ1-6,ASSSPGDYSPLH
TRBV4-1,TRBJ2-4,ASSLLGGAKNIQY
TRBV28,TRBJ1-1,ASSSPGQGMNTEAF
TRBV6-1,TRBJ1-5,ASGWGDNQPQH
TRBV28,TRBJ1-2,ASSLSRQGNYGYT
TRBV10-3,TRBJ1-1,AVSGGRENTEAF
TRBV30,TRBJ2-6,AWSKGNGANVLT
TRBV6-6,TRBJ2-7,ASSSSGTGKY
TRBV10-3,TRBJ2-3,AISGVAGTDTQY
TRBV2,TRBJ1-2,ASSNYYGYT
TRBV6-6,TRBJ1-3,ASTSLTVGNTIY
TRBV10-3,TRBJ1-2,ATKIDGTENYGYT
TRBV7-2,TRBJ1-2,ASSLAQWQVNYGYT
TRBV5-4,TRBJ2-2,ASSRYQGLAIGELF
TRBV6-1,TRBJ2-7,AISAKTWDSVTYEQY
TRBV18,TRBJ1-6,ASSPGPAYNSPLH
TRBV6-5,TRBJ2-2,ASSNGGELF
TRBV10-2,TRBJ1-6,ASIGQANSPLH
TRBV7-8,TRBJ1-3,ASSLSDSGNTIY
TRBV7-8,TRBJ1-2,ASSLEGGPKDYGYT
TRBV5-4,TRBJ2-7,ASSLGGQGAREQY
TRBV2,TRBJ1-5,ASSELVGSNQPQH
TRBV10-1,TRBJ2-3,ASKDSRSTDTQY
TRBV7-9,TRBJ1-1,ASSSRGGMNTEAF
TRBV5-5,TRBJ2-4,ASSPTVGGRNIQY
TRBV10-3,TRBJ1-5,ATAQSSNQPQH
TRBV27,TRBJ2-1,ASSTPSSAPQSYNEQF
TRBV5-1,TRBJ2-7,ASSTTTGAYEQY
TRBV5-4,TRBJ2-3,ASSPVGLALSTDTQY
TRBV7-8,TRBJ2-7,ARGLGSSVHEQY
TRBV10-2,TRBJ2-7,ASSDGGPYEQY
TRBV19,TRBJ2-6,ASGTGAGANVLT
TRBV5-1,TRBJ1-5,ASSLGGQGGNQPQH
TRBV11-2,TRBJ1-5,ASSLAGGRFQPQH
TRBV10-3,TRBJ1-3,AISDINSQGNTIY
TRBV5-5,TRBJ2-2,ASSLAGGYTGELF
TRBV6-1,TRBJ1-2,ASSGQQVNYGYT
TRBV7-2,TRBJ2-1,ASSLGTTGEQF
TRBV5-1,TRBJ2-1,ASSPLGSSYNEQF
TRBV7-2,TRBJ2-3,ASSLKGWGAADTQY
TRBV4-3,TRBJ2-7,ASSQVRGYEQY
TRBV5-1,TRBJ2-1,ASSLGPRGEQF